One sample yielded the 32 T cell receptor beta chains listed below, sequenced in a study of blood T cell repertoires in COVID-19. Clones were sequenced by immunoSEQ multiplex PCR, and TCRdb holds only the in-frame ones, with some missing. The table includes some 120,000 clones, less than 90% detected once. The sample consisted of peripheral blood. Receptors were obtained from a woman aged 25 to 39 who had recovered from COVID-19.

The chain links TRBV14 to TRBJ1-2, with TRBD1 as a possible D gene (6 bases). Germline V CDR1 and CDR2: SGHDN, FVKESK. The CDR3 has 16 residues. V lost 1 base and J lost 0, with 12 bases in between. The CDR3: CASSQADRYPNYGYTF. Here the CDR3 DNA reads TGTGCCAGCAGCCAAGCGGACAGATACCCTAACTATGGCTACACCTTC. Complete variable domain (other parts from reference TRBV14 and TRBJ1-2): EAGVTQFPSHSVIEKGQTVTLRCDPISGHDNLYWYRRVMGKEIKFLLHFVKESKQDESGMPNNRFLAERTGGTYSTLKVQPAELEDSGVYFCASSQADRYPNYGYTFGSGTRLTVV.

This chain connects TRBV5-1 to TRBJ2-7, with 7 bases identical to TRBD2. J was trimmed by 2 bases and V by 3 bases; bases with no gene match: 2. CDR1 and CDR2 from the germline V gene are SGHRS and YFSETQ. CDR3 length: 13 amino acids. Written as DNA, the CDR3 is TGCGCCAGCAGCTGGGGGGGGACCTACGAGCAGTACTTC. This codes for CASSWGGTYEQYF.

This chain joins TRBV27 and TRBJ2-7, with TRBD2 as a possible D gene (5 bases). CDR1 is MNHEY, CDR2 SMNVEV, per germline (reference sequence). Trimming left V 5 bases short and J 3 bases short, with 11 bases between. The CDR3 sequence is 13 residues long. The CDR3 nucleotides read TGTGCCAGCAGTGATACTAGTTTCTACGAGCAGTACTTC. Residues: CASSDTSFYEQYF.

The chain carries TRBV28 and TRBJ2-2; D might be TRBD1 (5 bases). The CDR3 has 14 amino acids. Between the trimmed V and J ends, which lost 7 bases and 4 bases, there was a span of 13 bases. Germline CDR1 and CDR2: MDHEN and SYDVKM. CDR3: CASIGAFGTGELFF. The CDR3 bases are TGTGCCAGCATAGGGGCGTTTGGCACCGGGGAGCTGTTTTTT.

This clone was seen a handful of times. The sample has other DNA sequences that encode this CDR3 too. The CDR3 nucleotides are TGTGCCAGCTCACTGGGACAGAACTCTGGAAACACCATATATTTT. This encodes CASSLGQNSGNTIYF. The rearrangement uses TRBV18 and TRBJ1-3; 7 bases are shared with TRBD1. This CDR3 comprises 15 residues. With V trimmed by 4 bases and J by 0 bases, 3 bases remained unmatched. CDR1 and CDR2 (germline): KGHSH, LQKENI.

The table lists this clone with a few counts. The CDR3: CASSVERLRRLWNSPLHF. The CDR3 DNA reads TGTGCCAGCAGCGTAGAGAGGCTGAGGAGGCTATGGAATTCACCCCTCCACTTT. The rearrangement links TRBV9 to TRBJ1-6; D ambiguous. With 0 bases removed from V and 7 bases from J, the gap between germline ends came to 20 bases. In germline, CDR1 is SGDLS, CDR2 YYNGEE. The CDR3 has 18 amino acids.

CDR3 coding DNA: TGTGCCAGTAGCCCCGGGACCTACGAGCAGTACTTC. The encoded protein is CASSPGTYEQYF. The chain uses TRBV19 and TRBJ2-7; TRBD2 might be the D (5 bases). Germline V lookup: CDR1 LNHDA, CDR2 SQIVND (reference sequence). This CDR3 comprises 12 residues. V lost 6 bases and J 2 bases, leaving 8 bases between the germline ends.

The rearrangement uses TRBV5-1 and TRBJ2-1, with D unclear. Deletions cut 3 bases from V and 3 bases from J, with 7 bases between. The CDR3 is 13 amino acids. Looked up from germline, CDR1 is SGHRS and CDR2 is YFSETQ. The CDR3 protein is CASSSPFYNEQFF. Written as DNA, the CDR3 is TGCGCCAGCAGCTCTCCTTTCTACAATGAGCAGTTCTTC.

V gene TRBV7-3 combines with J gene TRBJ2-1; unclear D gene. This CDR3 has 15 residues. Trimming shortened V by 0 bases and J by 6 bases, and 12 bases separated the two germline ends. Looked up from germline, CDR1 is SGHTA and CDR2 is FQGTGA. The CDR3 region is CASSLTGGQFNEQFF. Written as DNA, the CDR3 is TGTGCCAGCAGCTTAACGGGTGGGCAGTTCAATGAGCAGTTCTTC.

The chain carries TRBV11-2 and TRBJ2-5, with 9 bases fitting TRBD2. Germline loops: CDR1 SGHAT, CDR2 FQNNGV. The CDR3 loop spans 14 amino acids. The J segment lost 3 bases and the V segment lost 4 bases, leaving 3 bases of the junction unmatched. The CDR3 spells CASSSGLAKETQYF. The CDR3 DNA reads TGTGCCAGCAGCTCGGGACTAGCTAAAGAGACCCAGTACTTC.

The CDR3 is CASSTGGWGPFEQFF. The CDR3 nucleotides are TGTGCCAGCAGTACCGGGGGGTGGGGGCCTTTCGAGCAGTTCTTC. The chain joins TRBV27 to TRBJ2-1; TRBD2 might be the D (7 bases). V was cut by 5 bases and J by 10 bases, with 21 bases left in between. The germline CDR1 and CDR2 sequences are MNHEY and SMNVEV (reference sequence). The CDR3 is 15 amino acids.

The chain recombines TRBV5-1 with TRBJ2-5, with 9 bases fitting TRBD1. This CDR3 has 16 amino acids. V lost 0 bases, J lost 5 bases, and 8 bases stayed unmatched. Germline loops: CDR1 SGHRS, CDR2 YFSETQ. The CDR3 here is CASSLGPGQGRETQYF. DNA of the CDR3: TGCGCCAGCAGCTTGGGACCGGGACAGGGAAGGGAGACCCAGTACTTC. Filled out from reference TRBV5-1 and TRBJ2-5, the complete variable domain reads KAGVTQTPRYLIKTRGQQVTLSCSPISGHRSVSWYQQTPGQGLQFLFEYFSETQRNKGNFPGRFSGRQFSNSRSEMNVSTLELGDSALYLCASSLGPGQGRETQYFGPGTRLLVL.

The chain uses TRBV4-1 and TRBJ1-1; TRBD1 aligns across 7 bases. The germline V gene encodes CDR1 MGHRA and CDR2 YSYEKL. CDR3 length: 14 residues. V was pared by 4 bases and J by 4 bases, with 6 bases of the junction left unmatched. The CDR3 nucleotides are TGCGCCAGCAGCCTCCGACAGGGAGGCACTGAAGCTTTCTTT. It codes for CASSLRQGGTEAFF.

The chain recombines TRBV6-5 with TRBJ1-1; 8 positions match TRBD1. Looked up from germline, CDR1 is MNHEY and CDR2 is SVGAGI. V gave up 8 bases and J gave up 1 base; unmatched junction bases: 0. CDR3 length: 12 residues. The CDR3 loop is CASGTGNTEAFF. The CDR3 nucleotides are TGTGCCAGCGGGACAGGGAACACTGAAGCTTTCTTT.

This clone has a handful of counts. CDR3 DNA sequence: TGTGCCAGCAGCCAGGGGGGCGGGAGAGAGACCCAGTACTTC. Its protein product is CASSQGGGRETQYF. The chain joins TRBV4-2 to TRBJ2-5; perhaps TRBD2 as D (7 bases). V was cut by 3 bases and J by 4 bases, with 12 bases left in between. Germline V gives CDR1 LGHNA, CDR2 YNFKEQ. CDR3 length: 14 residues.

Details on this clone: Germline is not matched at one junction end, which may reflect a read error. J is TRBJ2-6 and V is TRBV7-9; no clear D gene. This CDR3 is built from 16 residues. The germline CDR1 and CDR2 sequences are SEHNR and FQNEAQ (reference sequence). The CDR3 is CASTLRRFSGANVLTF. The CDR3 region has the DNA TGTGCCAGCACCTTAAGGCGGTTCTCTGGGGCCAACGTCCTGACTTTC.

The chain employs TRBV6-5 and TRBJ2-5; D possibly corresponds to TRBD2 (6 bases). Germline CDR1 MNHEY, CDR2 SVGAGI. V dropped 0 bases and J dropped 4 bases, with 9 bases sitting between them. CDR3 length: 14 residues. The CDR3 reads CASSYSAGRETQYF. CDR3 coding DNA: TGTGCCAGCAGTTACTCAGCCGGGAGAGAGACCCAGTACTTC.

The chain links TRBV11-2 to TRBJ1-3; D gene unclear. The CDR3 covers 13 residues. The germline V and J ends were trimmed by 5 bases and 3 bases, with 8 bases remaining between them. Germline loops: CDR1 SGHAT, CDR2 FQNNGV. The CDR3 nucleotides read TGTGCCAGCAGCCCGCGATATGGAAACACCATATATTTT. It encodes CASSPRYGNTIYF.

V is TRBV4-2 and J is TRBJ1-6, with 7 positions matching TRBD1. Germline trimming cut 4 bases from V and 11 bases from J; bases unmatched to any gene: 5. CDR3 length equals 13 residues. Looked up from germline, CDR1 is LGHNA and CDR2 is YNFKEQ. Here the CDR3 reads CASSRGTEAPLHF. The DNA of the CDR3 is TGTGCCAGCAGCCGCGGGACAGAGGCACCCCTCCACTTT.

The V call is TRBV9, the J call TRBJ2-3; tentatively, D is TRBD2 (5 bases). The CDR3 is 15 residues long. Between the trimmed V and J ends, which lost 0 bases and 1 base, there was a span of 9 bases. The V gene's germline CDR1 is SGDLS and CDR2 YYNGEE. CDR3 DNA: TGTGCCAGCAGCGTAGGAGGGCGGCGCACAGATACGCAGTATTTT. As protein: CASSVGGRRTDTQYF. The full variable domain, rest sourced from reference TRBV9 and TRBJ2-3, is DSGVTQTPKHLITATGQRVTLRCSPRSGDLSVYWYQQSLDQGLQFLIQYYNGEERAKGNILERFSAQQFPDLHSELNLSSLELGDSALYFCASSVGGRRTDTQYFGPGTRLTVL.

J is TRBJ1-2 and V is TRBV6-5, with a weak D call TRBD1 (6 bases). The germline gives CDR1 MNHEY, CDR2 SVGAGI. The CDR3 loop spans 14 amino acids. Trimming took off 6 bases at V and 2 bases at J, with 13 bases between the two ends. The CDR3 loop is CASRTDRPNYGYTF. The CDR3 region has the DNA TGTGCCAGCAGGACTGACAGGCCGAACTATGGCTACACCTTC.

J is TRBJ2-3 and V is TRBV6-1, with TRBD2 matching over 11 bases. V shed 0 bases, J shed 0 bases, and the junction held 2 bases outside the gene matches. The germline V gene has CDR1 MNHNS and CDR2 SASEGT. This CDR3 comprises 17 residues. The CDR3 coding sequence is TGTGCCAGCAGTGAAGCTAGCGGGGGGGGTAGCACAGATACGCAGTATTTT. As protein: CASSEASGGGSTDTQYF.

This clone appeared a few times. The CDR3 nucleotides are TGTGCCAGTAGTATAAGAGCGCCCGAACCCCTCCACTTT. It specifies CASSIRAPEPLHF. The V gene is TRBV19, the J gene TRBJ1-6; D not resolved. Germline V lookup: CDR1 LNHDA, CDR2 SQIVND (reference sequence). This CDR3 has 13 residues. The V end was cut by 2 bases, the J end by 12 bases, with 11 bases between.

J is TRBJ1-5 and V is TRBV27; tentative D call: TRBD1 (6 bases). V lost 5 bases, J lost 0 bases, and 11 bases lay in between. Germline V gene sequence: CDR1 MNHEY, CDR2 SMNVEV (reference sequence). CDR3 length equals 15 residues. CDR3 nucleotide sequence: TGTGCCAGCAGTAAGACAGGATATAGCAATCAGCCCCAGCATTTT. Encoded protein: CASSKTGYSNQPQHF.

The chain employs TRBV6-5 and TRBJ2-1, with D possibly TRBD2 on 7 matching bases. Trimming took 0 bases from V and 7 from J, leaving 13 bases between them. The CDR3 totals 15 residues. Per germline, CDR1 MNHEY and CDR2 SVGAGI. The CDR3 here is CASSYSIGGLNEQFF. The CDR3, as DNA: TGTGCCAGCAGTTACTCTATCGGGGGGCTGAATGAGCAGTTCTTC.

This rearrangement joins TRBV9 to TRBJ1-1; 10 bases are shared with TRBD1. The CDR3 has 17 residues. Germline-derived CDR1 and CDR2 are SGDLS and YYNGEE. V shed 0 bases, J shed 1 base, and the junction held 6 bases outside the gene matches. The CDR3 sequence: CASSVEDRGRKNTEAFF. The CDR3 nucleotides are TGTGCCAGCAGCGTAGAGGACAGGGGGAGAAAGAACACTGAAGCTTTCTTT.

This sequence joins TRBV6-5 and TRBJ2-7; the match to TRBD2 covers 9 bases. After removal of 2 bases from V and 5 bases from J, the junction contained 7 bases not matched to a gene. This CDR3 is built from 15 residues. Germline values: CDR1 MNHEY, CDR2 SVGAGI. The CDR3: CASSYLGSGSDEQYF. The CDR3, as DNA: TGTGCCAGCAGTTACCTGGGTAGCGGGAGTGACGAGCAGTACTTC.

The CDR3 nucleotides read TGTGCCAGCAGCCGTGAAATCGTGACAGGGGGCAATGAGCAGTTCTTC. Translated, it gives CASSREIVTGGNEQFF. The chain is built from TRBV7-2 and TRBJ2-1; 9 nucleotides line up with TRBD1. Germline-derived CDR1 and CDR2 are SGHTA and FQGNSA. The CDR3 sequence is 16 residues long. With 5 bases clipped from V and 6 bases from J, the junction kept 11 bases outside the gene matches. The entire variable domain, with the rest obtained from reference TRBV7-2 and TRBJ2-1, is as follows: GAGVSQSPSNKVTEKGKDVELRCDPISGHTALYWYRQSLGQGLEFLIYFQGNSAPDKSGLPSDRFSAERTGGSVSTLTIQRTQQEDSAVYLCASSREIVTGGNEQFFGPGTRLTVL.

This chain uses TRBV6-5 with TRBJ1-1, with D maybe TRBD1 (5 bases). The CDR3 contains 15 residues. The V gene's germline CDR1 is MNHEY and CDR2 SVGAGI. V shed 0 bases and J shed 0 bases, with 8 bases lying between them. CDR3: CASSYSWGLNTEAFF. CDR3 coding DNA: TGTGCCAGCAGTTACTCGTGGGGCCTGAACACTGAAGCTTTCTTT.

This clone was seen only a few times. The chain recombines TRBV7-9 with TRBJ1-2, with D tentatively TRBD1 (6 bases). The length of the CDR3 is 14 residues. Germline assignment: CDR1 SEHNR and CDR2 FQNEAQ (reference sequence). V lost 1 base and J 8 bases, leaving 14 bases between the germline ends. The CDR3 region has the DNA TGTGCCAGCAGCTTAGAGGGGGGGATCGGAGGCTACACCTTC. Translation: CASSLEGGIGGYTF.

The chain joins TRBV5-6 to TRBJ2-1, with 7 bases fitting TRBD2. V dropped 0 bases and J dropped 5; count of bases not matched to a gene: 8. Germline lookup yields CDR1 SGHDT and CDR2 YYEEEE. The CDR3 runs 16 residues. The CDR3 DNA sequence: TGTGCCAGCAGCTTGGCGGGGGGTCTTAAAGACAATGAGCAGTTCTTC. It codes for CASSLAGGLKDNEQFF. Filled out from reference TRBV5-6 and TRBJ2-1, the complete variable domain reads DAGVTQSPTHLIKTRGQQVTLRCSPKSGHDTVSWYQQALGQGPQFIFQYYEEEERQRGNFPDRFSGHQFPNYSSELNVNALLLGDSALYLCASSLAGGLKDNEQFFGPGTRLTVL.

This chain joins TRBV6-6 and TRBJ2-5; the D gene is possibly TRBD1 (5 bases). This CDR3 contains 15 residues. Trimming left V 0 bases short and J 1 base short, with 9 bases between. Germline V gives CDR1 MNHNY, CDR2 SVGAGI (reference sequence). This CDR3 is CASSYSGAAQETQYF. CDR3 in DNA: TGTGCCAGCAGTTACTCAGGGGCAGCCCAAGAGACCCAGTACTTC.